The clone carrying this TCR beta chain was seen a handful of times. Deep was the level at which the assay was run. The team ran DNA from unsorted PBMCs on ten immunoSEQ deep assay plates for sequencing. Clones were sequenced by immunoSEQ multiplex PCR, and TCRdb holds only the in-frame ones, with some missing. The sample includes about 470,000 clones, roughly three quarters seen only once; the top ten take roughly an eighth. The data were obtained in a study of shared clonotypes between healthy human individuals. Unsorted samples drew genomic DNA from approximately 87 million PBMCs. V gave up 8 bases and J gave up 5 bases; unmatched junction bases: 1. The germline V gene has CDR1 MNHEY and CDR2 SMNVEV (reference sequence). This CDR3 contains 12 residues.

Sequencing was done on a sample of PBMCs. The sequence was collected from a middle-aged woman in good health. Some clones in this sample may be carry-over from other donors' samples. V is TRBV27 and J is TRBJ1-5, with 9 positions matching TRBD1. The CDR3 DNA reads TGTGCCAGCCGGGACAGGGATCAGCCCCAGCATTTT. It encodes CASRDRDQPQHF.